These 13 T cell receptor beta chains share one sample of origin, sequenced in a study of control samples from healthy donors and cancer patients. Profiled with immunoSEQ multiplex PCR; TCRdb holds only in-frame clones, not every one. Among 400,000 to 450,000 clones, 80% to 95% were seen once, and the ten largest hold more than 6%. The specimen was PBMCs. These receptors came from a man aged 35 to 55 with head and neck cancer.

The chain combines TRBV7-3 with TRBJ2-2; D remains ambiguous. V was shortened by 5 bases and J by 8 bases, with 9 bases between the two germline ends. The germline V gene encodes CDR1 SGHTA and CDR2 FQGTGA. The CDR3 loop spans 12 amino acids. The CDR3 loop is CASSPWPGELFF. CDR3 nucleotide sequence: TGTGCCAGCAGCCCTTGGCCTGGGGAGCTGTTTTTT.

The count of this clone is one. This chain connects TRBV28 to TRBJ2-5, with 8 bases matching TRBD1. The trim removed 7 bases at V and 4 bases at J, leaving 5 bases unmatched. The CDR3 is made up of 13 amino acids. The germline V gene has CDR1 MDHEN and CDR2 SYDVKM. CDR3 nucleotide sequence: TGTGCCAGCATTGACAGGGGTAGAGAGACCCAGTACTTC. Translating gives CASIDRGRETQYF.

This chain joins TRBV6-5 and TRBJ1-2; TRBD1 might be the D (6 bases). Per the germline V gene, CDR1 is MNHEY and CDR2 is SVGAGI. V was cut by 6 bases and J by 3 bases, with 11 bases left in between. This CDR3 is 13 amino acids long. The DNA for the CDR3 is TGTGCCAGCAGCCCAGGGGCGGACTATGGCTACACCTTC. Amino acids: CASSPGADYGYTF.

This rearrangement joins TRBV16 to TRBJ1-2; D gene uncertain. CDR1 and CDR2 (germline): KGHSY, FQNENV. The CDR3 contains 15 residues. V shed 7 bases and J shed 8 bases, with 23 bases lying between them. The CDR3 sequence is CASTPWSSEGLGYTF. Here the CDR3 DNA reads TGTGCCAGCACCCCCTGGAGCAGTGAAGGTTTAGGCTACACCTTC.

This clone was recorded a few times. This chain connects TRBV11-3 to TRBJ2-7; D call uncertain. Trimming cost V 7 bases and J 0 bases, with 7 bases left between them. Per the germline V gene, CDR1 is SGHNT and CDR2 is YENEEA. The CDR3 totals 12 residues. CDR3 sequence: CASTRSSYEQYF. The CDR3 DNA sequence: TGTGCCAGCACAAGGAGCTCCTACGAGCAGTACTTC.

The chain links TRBV5-6 to TRBJ2-7; maybe TRBD1 (5 bases). Germline V gene data show CDR1 as SGHDT and CDR2 as YYEEEE. V dropped 4 bases and J dropped 4 bases, with 18 bases sitting between them. This CDR3 has 15 amino acids. The CDR3 here is CASSPTPGITYEQYF. The CDR3 nucleotides read TGTGCCAGCAGCCCGACTCCAGGGATAACTTACGAGCAGTACTTC.

The chain has TRBV9 and TRBJ2-7, with TRBD1 as a possible D gene (6 bases). The CDR3 loop spans 14 amino acids. From germline, CDR1 is SGDLS and CDR2 YYNGEE. The V gene lost 4 bases and the J gene lost 3 bases, with 14 bases spanning the gap. In DNA form, the CDR3 reads TGTGCCAGCAGCCCTGGGGGCGGAGGCTACGAGCAGTACTTC. Residues: CASSPGGGGYEQYF.

Written as DNA, the CDR3 is TGTGCCAGCAGCATGGGGGGACTTCTGGGCACAGATACGCAGTATTTT. Residues: CASSMGGLLGTDTQYF. The chain uses TRBV7-3 and TRBJ2-3; D is possibly TRBD2 (6 bases). The CDR3 runs to 16 residues. V lost 5 bases and J 1 base, leaving 16 bases between the germline ends. Germline V CDR1 and CDR2: SGHTA, FQGTGA.

The rearrangement links TRBV11-2 to TRBJ2-4; no definite D call. The CDR3 contains 11 residues. Germline V gives CDR1 SGHAT, CDR2 FQNNGV. The V end was cut by 5 bases, the J end by 6 bases, with 5 bases between. This CDR3 reads CASSLINIQYF. The CDR3 DNA is TGTGCCAGCAGCCTGATAAACATTCAGTACTTC.

The chain employs TRBV11-2 and TRBJ2-5; 8 nucleotides match TRBD1. After removal of 0 bases from V and 6 bases from J, the junction contained 6 bases not matched to a gene. The germline gives CDR1 SGHAT, CDR2 FQNNGV. This CDR3 spans 15 amino acids. In nucleotides, the CDR3 is TGTGCCAGCAGCTTAGAGCCAGGGGGCACGAAGACCCAGTACTTC. It encodes CASSLEPGGTKTQYF.

The genes are TRBV9 and TRBJ2-5; the D gene is possibly TRBD1 (7 bases). CDR1 SGDLS and CDR2 YYNGEE come from the germline V gene. The ends were cut back, 3 bases at V and 1 base at J, with 13 bases in the middle. The CDR3 covers 15 residues. The CDR3 loop is CASSAGGQSQETQYF. The CDR3 nucleotides read TGTGCCAGCAGCGCCGGGGGACAGTCCCAAGAGACCCAGTACTTC.

Only a few counts were recorded for this clone. V is TRBV5-4 and J is TRBJ2-7; 12 positions match TRBD2. Germline trimming cut 3 bases from V and 5 bases from J; bases unmatched to any gene: 9. Germline V lookup: CDR1 SGHNT, CDR2 YYREEE (reference sequence). CDR3 length equals 16 residues. For the CDR3, the DNA is TGTGCCAGCAGCTCGCTGACTAGCGGGAGCTTCGACGAGCAGTACTTC. Protein: CASSSLTSGSFDEQYF.

V gene TRBV4-1 combines with J gene TRBJ1-1; TRBD1 matches 7 bases. V lost 4 bases and J lost 2; bases outside the gene matches: 4. Germline V CDR1 and CDR2: MGHRA, YSYEKL. The CDR3 length is 14 residues. CDR3 amino acids: CASSLAGGNTEAFF. CDR3 in DNA: TGCGCCAGCAGCCTTGCAGGGGGTAACACTGAAGCTTTCTTT.